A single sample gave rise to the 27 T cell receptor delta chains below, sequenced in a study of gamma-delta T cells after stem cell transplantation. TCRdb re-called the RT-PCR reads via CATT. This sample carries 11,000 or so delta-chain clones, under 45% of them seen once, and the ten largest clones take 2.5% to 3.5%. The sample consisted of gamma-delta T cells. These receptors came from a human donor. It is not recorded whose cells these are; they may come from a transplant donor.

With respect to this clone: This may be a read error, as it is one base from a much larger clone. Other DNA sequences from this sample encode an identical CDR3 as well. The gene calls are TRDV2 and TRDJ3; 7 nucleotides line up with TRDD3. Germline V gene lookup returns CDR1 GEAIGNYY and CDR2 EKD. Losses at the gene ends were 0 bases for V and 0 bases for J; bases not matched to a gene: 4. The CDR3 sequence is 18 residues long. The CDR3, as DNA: TGTGCCTGTGACACCGGCGGGGATAGCTCCTGGGACACCCGACAGATGTTTTTC. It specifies CACDTGGDSSWDTRQMFF.

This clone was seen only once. CDR3 sequence: CACDTIDRGPNSCGTRPMFF. The CDR3 coding sequence is TGTGCCTGTGACACGATTGATCGGGGGCCTAACTCCTGTGGCACCCGCCCGATGTTTTTC. The rearrangement uses TRDV2 and TRDJ3, with D possibly being TRDD3 (5 bases). The length of the CDR3 is 20 residues. The germline V and J ends were trimmed by 1 base and 18 bases, with 36 bases remaining between them. Germline assignment: CDR1 GEAIGNYY and CDR2 EKD.

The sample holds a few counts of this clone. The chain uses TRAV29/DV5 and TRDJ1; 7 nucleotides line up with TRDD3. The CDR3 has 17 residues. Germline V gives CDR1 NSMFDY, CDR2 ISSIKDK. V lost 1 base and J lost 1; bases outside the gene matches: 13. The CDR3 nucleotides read TGTGCAGCAAGCACGAGAGGGTGGGGGACCTCCACCGATAAACTCATCTTT. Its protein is CAASTRGWGTSTDKLIF.

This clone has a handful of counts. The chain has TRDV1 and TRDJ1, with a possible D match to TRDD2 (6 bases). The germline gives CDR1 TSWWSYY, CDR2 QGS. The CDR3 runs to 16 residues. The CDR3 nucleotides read TGTGCCCCTTCCCCGCTTACCCCCAGGTACACCGATAAACTCATCTTT. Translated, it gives CAPSPLTPRYTDKLIF.

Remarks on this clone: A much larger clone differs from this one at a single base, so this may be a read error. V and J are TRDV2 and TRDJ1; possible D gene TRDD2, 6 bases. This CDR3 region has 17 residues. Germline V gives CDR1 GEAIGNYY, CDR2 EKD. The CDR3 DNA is TGTGCCTGTGACACCGTCCTACGATTGGGTGACACCGATATACTCATCTTT. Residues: CACDTVLRLGDTDILIF.

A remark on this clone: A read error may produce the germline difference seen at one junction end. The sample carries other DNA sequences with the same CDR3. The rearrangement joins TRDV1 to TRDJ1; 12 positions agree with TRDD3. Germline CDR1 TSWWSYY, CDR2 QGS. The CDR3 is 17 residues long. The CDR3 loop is CAFGGTGGYPLGDKLIF. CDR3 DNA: TGTGCTTTTGGGGGTACTGGGGGATACCCCTTGGGGGATAAACTCATCTTT.

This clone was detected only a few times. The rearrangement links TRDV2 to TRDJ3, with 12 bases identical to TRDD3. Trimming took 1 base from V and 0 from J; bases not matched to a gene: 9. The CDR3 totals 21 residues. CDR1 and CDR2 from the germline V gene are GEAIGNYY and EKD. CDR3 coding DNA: TGTGCCTGTGACACTGGTTGTACTGGGGGATACAACTCCTGGGACACCCGACAGATGTTTTTC. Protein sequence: CACDTGCTGGYNSWDTRQMFF.

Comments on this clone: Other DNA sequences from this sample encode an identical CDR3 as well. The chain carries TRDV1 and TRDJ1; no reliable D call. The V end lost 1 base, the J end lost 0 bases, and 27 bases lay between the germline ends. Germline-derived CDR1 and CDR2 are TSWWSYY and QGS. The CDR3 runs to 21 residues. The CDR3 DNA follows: TGTGCTCTTGGGGAACAAAGTCTTCTACCATGGGAGAGCCGAGACACCGATAAACTCATCTTT. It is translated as CALGEQSLLPWESRDTDKLIF.

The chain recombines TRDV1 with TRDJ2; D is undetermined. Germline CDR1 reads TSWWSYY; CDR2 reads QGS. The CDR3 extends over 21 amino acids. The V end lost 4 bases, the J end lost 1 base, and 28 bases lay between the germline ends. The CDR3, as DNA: TGTGCTCTTGGGGTCCGGACTTTCCGTAAATGGTGGCCAAATTTGACAGCACAACTCTTCTTT. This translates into CALGVRTFRKWWPNLTAQLFF.

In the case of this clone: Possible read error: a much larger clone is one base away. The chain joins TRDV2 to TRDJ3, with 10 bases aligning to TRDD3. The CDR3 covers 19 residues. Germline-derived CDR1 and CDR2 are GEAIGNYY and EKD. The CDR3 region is CACDTVLGDRSWDARQMFF. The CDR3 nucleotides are TGTGCCTGTGACACCGTACTGGGGGATCGCTCCTGGGACGCCCGACAGATGTTTTTC.

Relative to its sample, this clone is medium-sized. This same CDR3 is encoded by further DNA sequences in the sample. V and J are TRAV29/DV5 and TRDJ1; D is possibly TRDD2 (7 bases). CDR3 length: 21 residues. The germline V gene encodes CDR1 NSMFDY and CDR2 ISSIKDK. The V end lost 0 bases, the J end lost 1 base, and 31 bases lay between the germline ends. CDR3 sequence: CAASDIPTRTGNEHGTDKLIF. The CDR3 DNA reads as TGTGCAGCAAGCGATATTCCTACCCGTACTGGGAACGAACATGGCACCGATAAACTCATCTTT. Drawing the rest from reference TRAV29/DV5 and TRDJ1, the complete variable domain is DQQVKQNSPSLSVQEGRISILNCDYTNSMFDYFLWYKKYPAEGPTFLISISSIKDKNEDGRFTVFLNKSAKHLSLHIVPSQPGDSAVYFCAASDIPTRTGNEHGTDKLIFGKGTRVTVEP.

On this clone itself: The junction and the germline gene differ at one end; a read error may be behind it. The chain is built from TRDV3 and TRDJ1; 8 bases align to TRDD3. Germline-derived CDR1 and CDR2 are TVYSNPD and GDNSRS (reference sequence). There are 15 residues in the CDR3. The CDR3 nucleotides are TGTGCCTTTGTGCTGGGGGACCCCACCACCGAAAAACTCATCTTT. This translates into CAFVLGDPTTEKLIF.

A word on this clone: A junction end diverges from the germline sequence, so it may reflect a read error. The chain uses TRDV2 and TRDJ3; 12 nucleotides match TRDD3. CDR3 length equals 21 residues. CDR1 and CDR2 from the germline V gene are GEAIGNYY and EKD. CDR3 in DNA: TGTGCCTATGACACCGGGGGTCCGACTGGGGGATACACCTGGGACACCCGACAGATGTTTTTC. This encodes CAYDTGGPTGGYTWDTRQMFF.

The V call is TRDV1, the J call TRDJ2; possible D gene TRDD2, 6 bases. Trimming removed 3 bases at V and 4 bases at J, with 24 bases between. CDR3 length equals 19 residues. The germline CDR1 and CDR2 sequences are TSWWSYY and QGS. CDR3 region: CALGDPFLPIRGGTAQLFF. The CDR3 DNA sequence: TGTGCTCTTGGGGACCCTTTCCTTCCCATTCGGGGTGGGACAGCACAACTCTTCTTT.

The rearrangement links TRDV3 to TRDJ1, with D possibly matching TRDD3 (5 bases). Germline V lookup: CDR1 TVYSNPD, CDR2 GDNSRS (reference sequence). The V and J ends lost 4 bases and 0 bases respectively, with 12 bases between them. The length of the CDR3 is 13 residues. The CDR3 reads CASWGVYTDKLIF. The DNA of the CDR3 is TGTGCCTCTTGGGGAGTCTACACCGATAAACTCATCTTT.

This chain's CDR3 is CALGEDPLGDTPKLIF. Written as DNA, the CDR3 is TGTGCTCTTGGGGAAGACCCTCTGGGGGATACCCCCAAACTCATCTTT. V gene TRDV1 combines with J gene TRDJ1; the match to TRDD3 covers 11 bases. In germline, CDR1 is TSWWSYY, CDR2 QGS. V was clipped by 2 bases and J by 8 bases; unmatched bases: 10. This CDR3 contains 16 residues.

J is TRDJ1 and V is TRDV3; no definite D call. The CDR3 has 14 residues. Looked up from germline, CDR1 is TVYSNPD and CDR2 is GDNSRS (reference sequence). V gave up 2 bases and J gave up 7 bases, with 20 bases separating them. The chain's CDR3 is CAFPLGERAAKLIF. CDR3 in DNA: TGTGCCTTTCCGTTGGGTGAGAGGGCCGCTAAACTCATCTTT.

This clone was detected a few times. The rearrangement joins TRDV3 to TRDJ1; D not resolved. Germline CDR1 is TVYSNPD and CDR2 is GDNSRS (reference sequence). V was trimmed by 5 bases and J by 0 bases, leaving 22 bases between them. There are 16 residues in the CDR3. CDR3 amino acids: CAVLFRTNPYTDKLIF. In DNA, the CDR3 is TGTGCCGTGCTGTTCAGGACTAACCCATACACCGATAAACTCATCTTT.

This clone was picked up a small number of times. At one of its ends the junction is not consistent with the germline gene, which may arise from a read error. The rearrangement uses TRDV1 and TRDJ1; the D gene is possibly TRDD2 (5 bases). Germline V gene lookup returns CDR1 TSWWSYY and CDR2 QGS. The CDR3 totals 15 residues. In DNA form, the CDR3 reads TGTGCTCTTGGGGATCCCCTACCCTCCACCCATAAACTCATCTTT. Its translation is CALGDPLPSTHKLIF.

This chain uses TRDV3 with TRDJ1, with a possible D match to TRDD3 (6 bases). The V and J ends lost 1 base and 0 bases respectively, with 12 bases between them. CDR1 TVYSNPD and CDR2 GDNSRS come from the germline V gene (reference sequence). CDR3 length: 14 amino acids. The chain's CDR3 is CAFIPGVHTDKLIF. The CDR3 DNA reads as TGTGCCTTTATCCCTGGGGTGCACACCGATAAACTCATCTTT.

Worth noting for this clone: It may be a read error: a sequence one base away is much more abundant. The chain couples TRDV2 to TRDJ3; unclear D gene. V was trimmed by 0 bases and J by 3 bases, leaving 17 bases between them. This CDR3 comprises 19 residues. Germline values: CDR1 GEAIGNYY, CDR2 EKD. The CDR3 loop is CACDTVSGGLSWDTRQMFF. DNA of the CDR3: TGTGCCTGTGACACCGTCTCTGGCGGACTGAGCTGGGACACCCGACAGATGTTTTTC.

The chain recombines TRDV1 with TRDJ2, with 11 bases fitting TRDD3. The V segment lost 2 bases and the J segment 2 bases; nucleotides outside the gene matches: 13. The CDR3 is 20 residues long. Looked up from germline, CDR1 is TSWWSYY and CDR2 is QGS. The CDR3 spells CALGETFLYWGIRLTAQLFF. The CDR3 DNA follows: TGTGCTCTTGGGGAAACCTTCCTGTACTGGGGGATAAGGTTGACAGCACAACTCTTCTTT.

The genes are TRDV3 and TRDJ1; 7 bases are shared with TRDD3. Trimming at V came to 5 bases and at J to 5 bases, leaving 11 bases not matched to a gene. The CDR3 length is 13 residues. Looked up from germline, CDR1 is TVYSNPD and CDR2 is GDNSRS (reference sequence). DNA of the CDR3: TGTGCCGGCCGGGGGGATGAAGCAGATAAACTCATCTTT. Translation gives CAGRGDEADKLIF.

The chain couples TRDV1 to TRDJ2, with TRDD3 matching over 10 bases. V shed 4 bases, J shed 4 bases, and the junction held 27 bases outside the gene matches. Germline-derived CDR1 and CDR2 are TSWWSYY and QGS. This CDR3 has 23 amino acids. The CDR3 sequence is CALGGISYSNRLLGDAPTAQLFF. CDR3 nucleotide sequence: TGTGCTCTTGGGGGAATTTCCTACTCGAATCGCCTACTGGGGGATGCCCCGACAGCACAACTCTTCTTT.

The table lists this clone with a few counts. Here the CDR3 reads CALGVLGYPWYTDKLIF. CDR3 in DNA: TGTGCTCTTGGGGTCCTCGGGTACCCATGGTATACCGATAAACTCATCTTT. The chain recombines TRDV1 with TRDJ1; D gene ambiguous. The V gene lost 4 bases and the J gene lost 2 bases, with 20 bases spanning the gap. The CDR3 extends over 17 amino acids. The germline V gene encodes CDR1 TSWWSYY and CDR2 QGS.

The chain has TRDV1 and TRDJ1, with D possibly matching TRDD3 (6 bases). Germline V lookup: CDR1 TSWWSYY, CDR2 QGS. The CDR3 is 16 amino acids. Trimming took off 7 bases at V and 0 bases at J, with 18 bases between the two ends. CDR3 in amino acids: CALVVCRGRYTDKLIF. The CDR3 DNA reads TGTGCTCTTGTCGTTTGCCGGGGGAGGTACACCGATAAACTCATCTTT.

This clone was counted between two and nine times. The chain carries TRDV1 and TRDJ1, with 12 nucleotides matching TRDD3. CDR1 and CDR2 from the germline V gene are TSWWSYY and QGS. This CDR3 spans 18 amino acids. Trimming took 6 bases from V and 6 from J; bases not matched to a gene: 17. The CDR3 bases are TGTGCTCTTGGTAACTCTAAATACTGGGGGATACTCTACTATAAACTCATCTTT. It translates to CALGNSKYWGILYYKLIF.